The subject of this entry is one T cell receptor (beta chain). Source study methods: The authors estimated nucleated cell counts from reference gene primer amplification. Sequenced by immunoSEQ multiplex PCR; TCRdb stores in-frame clones only, minus some. V, J and clone size derive from that table, while D and trimming were established from the DNA sequence. The sample lists roughly 200,000 clones, around nine tenths occurring once. These data are taken from a study of blood T cell repertoires in COVID-19. The overall study: Spain, Italy and the United States supplied samples that represented acute and convalescent COVID-19. From T cells, B-cell-depleted T cells, or PBMCs came the material, which was cDNA or gDNA.

There are 17 residues in the CDR3. Germline CDR1 SGHNT, CDR2 YYREEE (reference sequence). Trimming removed 4 bases at V and 3 bases at J, with 20 bases between. Source material: peripheral blood. This TCR was sampled from a woman in her forties who had recovered from COVID-19. The chain uses TRBV5-4 and TRBJ1-5, with D tentatively TRBD1 (6 bases). The CDR3 is CASSNMLAQGNNQPQHF. The CDR3 region has the DNA TGTGCCAGCAGCAACATGCTTGCCCAGGGGAACAATCAGCCCCAGCATTTT.